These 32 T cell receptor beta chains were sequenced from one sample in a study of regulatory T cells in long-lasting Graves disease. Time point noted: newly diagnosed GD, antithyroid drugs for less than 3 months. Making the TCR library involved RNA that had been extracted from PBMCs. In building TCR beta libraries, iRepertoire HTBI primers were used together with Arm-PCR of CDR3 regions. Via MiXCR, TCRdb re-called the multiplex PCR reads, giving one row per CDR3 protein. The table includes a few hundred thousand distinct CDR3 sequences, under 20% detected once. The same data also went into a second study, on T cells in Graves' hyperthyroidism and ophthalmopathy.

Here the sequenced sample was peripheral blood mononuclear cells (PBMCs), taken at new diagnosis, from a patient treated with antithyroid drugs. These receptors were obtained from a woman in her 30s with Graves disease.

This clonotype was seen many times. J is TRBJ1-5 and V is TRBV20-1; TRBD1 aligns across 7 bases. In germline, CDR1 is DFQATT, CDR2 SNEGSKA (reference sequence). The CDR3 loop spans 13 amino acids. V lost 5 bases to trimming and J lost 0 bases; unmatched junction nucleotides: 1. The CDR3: CSAGQDSNQPQHF. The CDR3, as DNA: TGCAGTGCTGGACAGGATAGCAATCAGCCCCAGCATTTT.

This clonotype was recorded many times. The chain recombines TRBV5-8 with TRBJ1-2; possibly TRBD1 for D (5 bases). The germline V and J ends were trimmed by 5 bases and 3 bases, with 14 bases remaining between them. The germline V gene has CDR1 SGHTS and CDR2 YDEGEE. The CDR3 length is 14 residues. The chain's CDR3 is CASRGPKGDYGYTF. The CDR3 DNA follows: TGTGCCAGCAGGGGACCCAAAGGAGACTATGGCTACACCTTC. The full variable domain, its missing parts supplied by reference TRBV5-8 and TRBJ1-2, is EAGVTQSPTHLIKTRGQQATLRCSPISGHTSVYWYQQALGLGLQFLLWYDEGEERNRGNFPPRFSGRQFPNYSSELNVNALELEDSALYLCASRGPKGDYGYTFGSGTRLTVV.

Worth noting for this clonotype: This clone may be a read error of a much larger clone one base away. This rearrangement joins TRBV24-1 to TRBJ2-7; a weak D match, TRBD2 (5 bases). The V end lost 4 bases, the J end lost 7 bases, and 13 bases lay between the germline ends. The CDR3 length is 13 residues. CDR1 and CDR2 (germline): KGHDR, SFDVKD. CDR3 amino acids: CATSDVASLEQYF. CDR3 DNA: TGTGCCACCAGTGACGTCGCTAGCCTTGAGCAGTACTTC.

CDR3 in DNA: TGCAGTGCTGTTACTAGCGGGGGGACGGGGGAGCAGTACTTC. Its protein product is CSAVTSGGTGEQYF. V gene TRBV20-1 combines with J gene TRBJ2-7, with TRBD2 matching 12 bases. In germline, CDR1 is DFQATT, CDR2 SNEGSKA (reference sequence). V trimming: 5 bases; J trimming: 7 bases; junction bases outside the gene matches: 9. This CDR3 has 14 residues.

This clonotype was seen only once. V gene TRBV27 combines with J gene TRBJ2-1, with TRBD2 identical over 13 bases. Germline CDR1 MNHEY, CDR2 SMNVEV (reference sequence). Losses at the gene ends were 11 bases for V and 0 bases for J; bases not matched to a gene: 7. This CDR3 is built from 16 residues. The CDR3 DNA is TGTGCCGACGGACTAGCGGGGGAGGGCTCCTACAATGAGCAGTTCTTC. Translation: CADGLAGEGSYNEQFF.

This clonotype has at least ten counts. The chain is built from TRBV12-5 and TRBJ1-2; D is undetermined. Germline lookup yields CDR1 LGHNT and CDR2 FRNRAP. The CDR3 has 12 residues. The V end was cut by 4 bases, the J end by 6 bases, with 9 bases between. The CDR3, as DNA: TGTGCTAGTGGTTCCCAGGACGATGGCTACACCTTC. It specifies CASGSQDDGYTF.

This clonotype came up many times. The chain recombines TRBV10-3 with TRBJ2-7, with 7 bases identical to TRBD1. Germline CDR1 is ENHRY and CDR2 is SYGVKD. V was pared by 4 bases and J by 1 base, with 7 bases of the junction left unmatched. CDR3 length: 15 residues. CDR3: CAISGSGTASYEQYF. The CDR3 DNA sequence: TGTGCCATCAGTGGGTCCGGGACAGCTTCCTACGAGCAGTACTTC.

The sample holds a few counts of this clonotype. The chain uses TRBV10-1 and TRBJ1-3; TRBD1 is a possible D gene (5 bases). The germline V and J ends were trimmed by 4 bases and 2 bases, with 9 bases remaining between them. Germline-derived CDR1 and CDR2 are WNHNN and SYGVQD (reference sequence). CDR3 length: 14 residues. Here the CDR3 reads CASSAGGTGNTIYF. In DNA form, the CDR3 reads TGCGCCAGCAGTGCTGGGGGTACTGGAAACACCATATATTTT.

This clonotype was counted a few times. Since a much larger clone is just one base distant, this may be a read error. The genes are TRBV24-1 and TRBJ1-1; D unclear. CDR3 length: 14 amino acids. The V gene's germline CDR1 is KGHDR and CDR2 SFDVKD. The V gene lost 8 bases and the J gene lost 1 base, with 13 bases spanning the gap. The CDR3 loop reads CATNAGRRNTEAFF. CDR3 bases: TGTGCCACCAATGCAGGCAGGCGGAACACTGAAGCTTTCTTT.

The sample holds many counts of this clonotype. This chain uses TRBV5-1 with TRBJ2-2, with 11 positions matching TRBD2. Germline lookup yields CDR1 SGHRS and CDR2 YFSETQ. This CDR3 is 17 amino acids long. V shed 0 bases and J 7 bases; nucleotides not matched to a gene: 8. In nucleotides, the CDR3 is TGCGCCAGCAGCTTGGCACTAGCGGGGGCCCACGGCGGGGAGCTGTTTTTT. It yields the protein CASSLALAGAHGGELFF. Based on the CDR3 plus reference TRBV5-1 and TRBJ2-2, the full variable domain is KAGVTQTPRYLIKTRGQQVTLSCSPISGHRSVSWYQQTPGQGLQFLFEYFSETQRNKGNFPGRFSGRQFSNSRSEMNVSTLELGDSALYLCASSLALAGAHGGELFFGEGSRLTVL.

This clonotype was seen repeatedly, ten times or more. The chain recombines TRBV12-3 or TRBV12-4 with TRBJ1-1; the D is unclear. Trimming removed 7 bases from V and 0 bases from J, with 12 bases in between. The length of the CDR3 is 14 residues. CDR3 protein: CASTRPGVNTEAFF. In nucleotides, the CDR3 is TGTGCCAGCACCCGACCCGGGGTGAACACTGAAGCTTTCTTT.

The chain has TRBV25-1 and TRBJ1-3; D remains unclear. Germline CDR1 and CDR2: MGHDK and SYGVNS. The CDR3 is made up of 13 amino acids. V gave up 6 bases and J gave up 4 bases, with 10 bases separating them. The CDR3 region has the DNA TGTGCCAGCAGCGCCCTAGGGGGAAACACCATATATTTT. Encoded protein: CASSALGGNTIYF. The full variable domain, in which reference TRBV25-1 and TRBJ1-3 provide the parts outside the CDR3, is EADIYQTPRYLVIGTGKKITLECSQTMGHDKMYWYQQDPGMELHLIHYSYGVNSTEKGDLSSESTVSRIRTEHFPLTLESARPSHTSQYLCASSALGGNTIYFGEGSWLTVV.

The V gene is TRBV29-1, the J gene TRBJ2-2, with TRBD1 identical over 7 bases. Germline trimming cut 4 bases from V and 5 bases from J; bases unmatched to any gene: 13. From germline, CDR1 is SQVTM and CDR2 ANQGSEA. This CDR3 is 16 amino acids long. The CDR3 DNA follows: TGCAGCGTTGGGACATCGAGCGCGACAGGGACCGGGGAGCTGTTTTTT. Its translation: CSVGTSSATGTGELFF.

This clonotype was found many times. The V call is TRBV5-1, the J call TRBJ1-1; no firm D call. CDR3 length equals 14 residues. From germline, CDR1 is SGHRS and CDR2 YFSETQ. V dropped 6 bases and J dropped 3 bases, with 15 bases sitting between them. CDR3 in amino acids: CASKLSGADTEAFF. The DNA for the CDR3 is TGCGCCAGCAAGCTTTCAGGTGCGGACACTGAAGCTTTCTTT.

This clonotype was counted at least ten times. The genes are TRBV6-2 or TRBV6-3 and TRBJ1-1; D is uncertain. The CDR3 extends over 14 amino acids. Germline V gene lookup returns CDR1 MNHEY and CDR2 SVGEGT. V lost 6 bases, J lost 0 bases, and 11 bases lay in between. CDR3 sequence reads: CASREYGLNTEAFF. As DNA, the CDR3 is TGTGCCAGCAGGGAGTACGGTCTGAACACTGAAGCTTTCTTT.

CDR3 region: CASGKRRPRDGSPGGANVLTF. The CDR3 DNA is TGTGCCAGCGGAAAGAGGAGGCCGCGCGACGGATCGCCGGGAGGGGCCAACGTCCTGACTTTC. This sequence joins TRBV11-1 and TRBJ2-6; perhaps TRBD2 as D (5 bases). The CDR3 totals 21 residues. V was clipped by 8 bases and J by 4 bases, with 33 bases between them. CDR1 is SGHAT, CDR2 FQDESV, per germline (reference sequence).

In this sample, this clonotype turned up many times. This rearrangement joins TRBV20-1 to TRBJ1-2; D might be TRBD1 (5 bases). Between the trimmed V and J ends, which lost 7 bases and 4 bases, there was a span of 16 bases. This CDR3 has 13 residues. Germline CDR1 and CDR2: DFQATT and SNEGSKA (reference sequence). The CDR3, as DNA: TGCAGTGTTCGGATGGACACCGGCTATGGCTACACCTTC. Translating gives CSVRMDTGYGYTF.

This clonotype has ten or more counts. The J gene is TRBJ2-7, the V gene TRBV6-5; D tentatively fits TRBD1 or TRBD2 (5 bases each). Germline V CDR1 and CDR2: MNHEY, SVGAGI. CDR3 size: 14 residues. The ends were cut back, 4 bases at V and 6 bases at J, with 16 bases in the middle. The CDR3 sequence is CASSSRGRVSEQYF. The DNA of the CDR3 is TGTGCCAGCAGTTCTCGGGGCAGGGTATCCGAGCAGTACTTC.

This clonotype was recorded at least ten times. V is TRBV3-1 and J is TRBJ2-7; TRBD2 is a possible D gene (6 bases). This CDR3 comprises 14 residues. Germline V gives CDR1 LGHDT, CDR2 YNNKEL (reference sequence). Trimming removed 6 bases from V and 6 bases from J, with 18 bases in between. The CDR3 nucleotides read TGTGCCAGCAGTCGAAACCCTTTGGAGGGCGAGCAGTACTTC. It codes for CASSRNPLEGEQYF.

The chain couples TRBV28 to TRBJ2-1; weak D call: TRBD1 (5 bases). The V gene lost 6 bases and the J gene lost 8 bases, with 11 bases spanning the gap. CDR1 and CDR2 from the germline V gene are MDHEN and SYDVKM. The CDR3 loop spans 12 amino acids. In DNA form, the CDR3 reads TGTGCCAGCAGCAACAGGATCCATGAGCAGTTCTTC. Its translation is CASSNRIHEQFF. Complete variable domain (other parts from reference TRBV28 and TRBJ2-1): DVKVTQSSRYLVKRTGEKVFLECVQDMDHENMFWYRQDPGLGLRLIYFSYDVKMKEKGDIPEGYSVSREKKERFSLILESASTNQTSMYLCASSNRIHEQFFGPGTRLTVL.

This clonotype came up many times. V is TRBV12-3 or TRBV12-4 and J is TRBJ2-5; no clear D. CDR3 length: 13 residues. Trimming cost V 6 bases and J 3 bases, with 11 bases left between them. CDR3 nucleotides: TGTGCCAGCAGCGGACCGAATGAAGAGACCCAGTACTTC. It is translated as CASSGPNEETQYF.

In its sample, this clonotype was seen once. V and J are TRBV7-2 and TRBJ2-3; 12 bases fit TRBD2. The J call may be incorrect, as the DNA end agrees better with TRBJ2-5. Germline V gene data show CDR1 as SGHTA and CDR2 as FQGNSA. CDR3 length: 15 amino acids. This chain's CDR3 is CASSLALAGGETQYF. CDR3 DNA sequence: TGTGCCAGCAGCTTGGCGCTAGCGGGGGGGGAGACCCAGTACTTC.

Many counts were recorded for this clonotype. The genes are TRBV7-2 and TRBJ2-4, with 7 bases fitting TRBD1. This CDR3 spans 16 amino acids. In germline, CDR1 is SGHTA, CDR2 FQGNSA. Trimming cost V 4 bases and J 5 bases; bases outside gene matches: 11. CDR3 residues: CASSSRRGGAENIQYF. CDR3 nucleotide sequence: TGTGCCAGCAGCTCCCGGCGAGGGGGCGCAGAAAACATTCAGTACTTC.

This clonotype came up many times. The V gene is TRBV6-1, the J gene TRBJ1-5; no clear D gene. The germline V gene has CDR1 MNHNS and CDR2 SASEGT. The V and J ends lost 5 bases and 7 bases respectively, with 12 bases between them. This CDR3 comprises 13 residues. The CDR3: CASSPRTRQPQHF. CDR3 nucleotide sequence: TGTGCCAGCAGTCCCCGGACCCGGCAGCCCCAGCATTTT.

The CDR3 DNA is TGTGCCAGCAGCCATACTACAGAGTACAATGAGCAGTTCTTC. It is translated as CASSHTTEYNEQFF. V usage is TRBV4-2 and J usage is TRBJ2-1; no clear D. CDR1 LGHNA and CDR2 YNFKEQ come from the germline V gene. V was trimmed by 3 bases and J by 4 bases, leaving 10 bases between them. This CDR3 is built from 14 residues.

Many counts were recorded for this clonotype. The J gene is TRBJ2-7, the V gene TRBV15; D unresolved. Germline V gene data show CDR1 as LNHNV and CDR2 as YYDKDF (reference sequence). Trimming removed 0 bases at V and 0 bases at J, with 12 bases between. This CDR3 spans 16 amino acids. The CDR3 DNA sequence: TGTGCCACCAGCAGAGATCCAAATCGTCCCTCCTACGAGCAGTACTTC. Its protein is CATSRDPNRPSYEQYF.

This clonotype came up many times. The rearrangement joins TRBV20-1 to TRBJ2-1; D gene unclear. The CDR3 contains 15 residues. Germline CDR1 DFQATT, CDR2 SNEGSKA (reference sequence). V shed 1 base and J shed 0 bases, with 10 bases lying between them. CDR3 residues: CSARAIISSYNEQFF. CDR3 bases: TGCAGTGCTAGAGCTATTATTAGCTCCTACAATGAGCAGTTCTTC.

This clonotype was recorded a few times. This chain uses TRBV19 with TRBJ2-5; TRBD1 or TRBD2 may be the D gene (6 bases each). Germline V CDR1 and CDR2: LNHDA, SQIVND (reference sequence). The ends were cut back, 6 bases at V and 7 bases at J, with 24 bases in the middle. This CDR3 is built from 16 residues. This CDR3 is CASSTDRRGDKVTQYF. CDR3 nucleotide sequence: TGTGCCAGTAGCACTGACCGAAGGGGGGACAAGGTGACCCAGTACTTC.

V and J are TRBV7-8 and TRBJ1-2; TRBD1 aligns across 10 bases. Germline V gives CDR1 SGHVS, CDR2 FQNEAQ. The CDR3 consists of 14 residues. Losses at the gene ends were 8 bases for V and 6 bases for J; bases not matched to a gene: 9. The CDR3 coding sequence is TGTGCCAGCGGGTCGGGACAGGGGAGCAATGGCTACACCTTC. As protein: CASGSGQGSNGYTF. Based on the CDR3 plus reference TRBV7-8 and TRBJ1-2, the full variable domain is GAGVSQSPRYKVAKRGQDVALRCDPISGHVSLFWYQQALGQGPEFLTYFQNEAQLDKSGLPSDRFFAERPEGSVSTLKIQRTQQEDSAVYLCASGSGQGSNGYTFGSGTRLTVV.

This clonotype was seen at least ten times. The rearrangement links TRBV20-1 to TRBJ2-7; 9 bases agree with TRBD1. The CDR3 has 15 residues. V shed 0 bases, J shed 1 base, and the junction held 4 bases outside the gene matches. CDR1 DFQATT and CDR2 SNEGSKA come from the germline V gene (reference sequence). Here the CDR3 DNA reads TGCAGTGCTAGAGATTTGGACAGGGGATCCTACGAGCAGTACTTC. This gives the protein CSARDLDRGSYEQYF.

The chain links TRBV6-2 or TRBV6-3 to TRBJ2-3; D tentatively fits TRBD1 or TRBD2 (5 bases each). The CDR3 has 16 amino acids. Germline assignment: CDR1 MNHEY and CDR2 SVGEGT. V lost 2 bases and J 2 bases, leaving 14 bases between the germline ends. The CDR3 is CASSYLPRGTTDTQYF. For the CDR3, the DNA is TGTGCCAGCAGTTACCTCCCCCGGGGCACCACAGATACGCAGTATTTT.

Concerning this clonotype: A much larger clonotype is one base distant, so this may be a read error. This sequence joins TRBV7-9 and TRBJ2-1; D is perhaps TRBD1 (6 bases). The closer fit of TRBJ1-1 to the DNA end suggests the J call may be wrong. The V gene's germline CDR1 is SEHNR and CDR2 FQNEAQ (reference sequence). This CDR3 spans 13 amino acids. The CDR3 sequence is CASSLGGAPEAFF. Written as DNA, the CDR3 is TGTGCCAGCAGCTTAGGGGGGGCCCCTGAAGCTTTCTTT.